The rows below give T cell receptor beta chains drawn from one sample of a study of siplizumab effects on memory and regulatory T cells. Method: immunoSEQ multiplex PCR; TCRdb's copy keeps in-frame clones and lacks some. The sample lists around 100,000 clones; 94% were seen once. Sequencing was performed on non-Treg CD4+ T cells sorted from blood. All receptors derive from a human donor in good health. CDR3s include the opening cysteine and the closing phenylalanine or tryptophan. The order of the fields is CDR3 protein, CDR3 DNA, D gene, V gene, J gene, clone size. D genes are given only for firm matches. Part of the rows lack a size; the others show once, few, many or a class for expanded clones.

CASSLRDQYSETQYF	TGTGCCAGCAGCTTGCGGGACCAGTATTCGGAGACCCAGTACTTC	NA	TRBV11-2	TRBJ2-5	NA
CASSFSGGGEKLFF	TGTGCCAGCAGCTTTTCAGGGGGCGGCGAAAAACTGTTTTTT	TRBD1	TRBV7-6	TRBJ1-4	NA
CASREDRYNEQFF	TGCGCCAGCAGAGAGGACAGGTACAATGAGCAGTTCTTC	TRBD1	TRBV5-1	TRBJ2-1	NA
CASSWGTGAGETQYF	TGTGCCAGCAGCTGGGGGACAGGGGCCGGAGAGACCCAGTACTTC	TRBD1	TRBV7-9	TRBJ2-5	NA
CASSLLGIRDRGREQPQHF	TGTGCCAGCAGCTTATTGGGAATCCGGGACAGGGGGCGGGAGCAGCCCCAGCATTTT	TRBD1	TRBV7-8	TRBJ1-5	once
CASSYISGTPSYEQYF	TGTGCCAGCAGTTACATCAGCGGGACTCCCTCCTACGAGCAGTACTTC	TRBD2	TRBV6-6	TRBJ2-7	NA
CASSSRGLHSEAFF	TGTGCCAGTAGTAGTAGGGGGCTACATTCTGAAGCTTTCTTT	TRBD1	TRBV19	TRBJ1-1	NA
CASSRTGSDTGELFF	TGTGCCAGCAGCCGCACCGGGAGCGACACCGGGGAGCTGTTTTTT	NA	TRBV7-2	TRBJ2-2	NA
CASSLRTVNTGELFF	TGTGCCAGCAGCTTAAGGACCGTGAACACCGGGGAGCTGTTTTTT	NA	TRBV7-9	TRBJ2-2	NA
CASSFTSGTGFF	TGTGCCAGCAGCTTCACCTCGGGGACTGGGTTCTTC	NA	TRBV7-9	TRBJ2-1	few
CASSIDSNYGYTF	TGTGCCAGCAGCATCGACAGTAACTATGGCTACACCTTC	NA	TRBV7-6	TRBJ1-2	NA
CASSLVPGGGETQYF	TGTGCCAGCAGCTTAGTCCCGGGGGGTGGAGAGACCCAGTACTTC	TRBD2	TRBV11-2	TRBJ2-5	once
CASSSQGFKRYEQYF	TGTGCCAGCAGTTCTCAGGGTTTCAAACGTTACGAGCAGTACTTC	NA	TRBV6-5	TRBJ2-7	once
CASSSETYEQYF	TGCGCCAGCAGTTCAGAGACCTACGAGCAGTACTTC	NA	TRBV5-1	TRBJ2-7	NA
CATSRDRAREQYF	TGTGCCACCAGCAGAGACAGGGCGAGGGAGCAGTACTTC	NA	TRBV15	TRBJ2-7	NA
CASSVPSSGRSIRVAYNEQFF	TGTGCCAGCAGCGTCCCCTCTAGCGGGAGAAGTATTCGGGTTGCCTACAATGAGCAGTTCTTC	TRBD2	TRBV9	TRBJ2-1	NA
CASSKGQNLTPLHF	TGTGCCAGCAGTAAGGGACAGAACCTTACACCCCTCCACTTT	TRBD1	TRBV2	TRBJ1-6	NA
CASSSGHLYGYTF	TGTGCCAGCAGTTCGGGACACCTCTATGGCTACACCTTC	NA	TRBV28	TRBJ1-2	NA
CASTLRRGEQFF	TGTGCCAGCACTCTGAGAAGGGGCGAGCAGTTCTTC	NA	TRBV6-5	TRBJ2-1	NA
CASSLDGSNTGELFF	TGCGCCAGCAGCTTGGATGGGTCGAACACCGGGGAGCTGTTTTTT	NA	TRBV5-1	TRBJ2-2	once
CASSPDRGREQYF	TGTGCCAGCAGTCCGGACAGGGGAAGGGAGCAGTACTTC	TRBD1	TRBV2	TRBJ2-7	NA
CASSEALQGRPHTF	TGTGCCAGCAGTGAAGCGCTTCAAGGCCGTCCCCACACCTTC	NA	TRBV6-1	TRBJ1-2	NA
CASSAFRGQREGGEQFF	TGTGCCAGTAGTGCGTTCAGGGGACAGCGGGAGGGTGGTGAGCAGTTCTTC	TRBD2	TRBV19	TRBJ2-1	NA
CASSLDTGNEQYF	TGTGCCAGCAGCTTGGACACGGGGAACGAGCAGTACTTC	NA	TRBV5-4	TRBJ2-7	few
CASRRQLGALTEAFF	TGTGCCAGCAGACGCCAATTAGGGGCCCTCACTGAAGCTTTCTTT	NA	TRBV6-5	TRBJ1-1	NA
CASSPLPGGSSYEQYF	TGTGCCAGCTCACCTCTTCCAGGAGGTTCCTCCTACGAGCAGTACTTC	NA	TRBV18	TRBJ2-7	NA
CASSLSSGTPTDTQYF	TGCGCCAGCAGCTTAAGTAGCGGGACCCCGACAGATACGCAGTATTTT	TRBD2	TRBV5-1	TRBJ2-3	NA
CASSLDANNEKLFF	TGTGCCAGCAGCTTAGACGCAAATAATGAAAAACTGTTTTTT	NA	TRBV7-2	TRBJ1-4	once
CSVEDRTGGYEQYF	TGCAGCGTTGAAGATCGTACAGGGGGCTACGAGCAGTACTTC	TRBD1	TRBV29-1	TRBJ2-7	NA
CASSAGWTEAFF	TGTGCCAGCAGCGCAGGGTGGACTGAAGCTTTCTTT	NA	TRBV7-3	TRBJ1-1	NA
CASSLGQGKRLNEQFF	TGTGCCAGCAGCTTGGGTCAGGGCAAGCGCCTAAATGAGCAGTTCTTC	NA	TRBV5-8	TRBJ2-1	NA
CASSLTTASYQPQHF	TGTGCCAGCAGCTTGACTACAGCGAGTTACCAGCCCCAGCATTTT	NA	TRBV5-8	TRBJ1-5	NA
CASSLDLGTIYF	TGCGCCAGCAGCTTGGACCTGGGCACCATATATTTT	NA	TRBV5-1	TRBJ1-3	NA
CASSPGASRSYNEQFF	TGTGCCAGCAGTCCCGGGGCTAGCCGCTCCTACAATGAGCAGTTCTTC	NA	TRBV7-3	TRBJ2-1	NA
CASSLTAWAGRNEQFF	TGTGCCAGCAGCTTAACTGCGTGGGCAGGGAGAAATGAGCAGTTCTTC	NA	TRBV7-3	TRBJ2-1	NA
CALGQGRAETQYF	TGTGCCCTGGGGCAGGGGAGGGCGGAGACCCAGTACTTC	NA	TRBV6-1	TRBJ2-5	NA
CASSLATYSSGRSEQYF	TGCGCCAGCAGCTTGGCCACCTATAGCTCAGGAAGGAGCGAGCAGTACTTC	NA	TRBV5-1	TRBJ2-7	NA
CASSPGTGGSDTQYF	TGTGCCAGCAGCCCCGGGACAGGGGGATCAGATACGCAGTATTTT	TRBD1	TRBV7-9	TRBJ2-3	NA
CASATGNTQYF	TGTGCCAGTGCGACCGGGAATACGCAGTATTTT	NA	TRBV25-1	TRBJ2-3	NA
CASSLGRAGANVLTF	TGTGCCAGCAGCTTAGGGCGAGCTGGGGCCAACGTCCTGACTTTC	NA	TRBV7-3	TRBJ2-6	NA
CASSSAGGAGNAYEQYF	TGTGCCAGCAGCTCCGCCGGGGGAGCGGGTAATGCCTACGAGCAGTACTTC	NA	TRBV7-9	TRBJ2-7	NA
CAISEPGRTDTDTQYF	TGTGCCATCAGTGAGCCCGGACGGACGGACACAGATACGCAGTATTTT	NA	TRBV10-3	TRBJ2-3	once
CASSPGLAPGTDTQYF	TGTGCCAGCTCACCAGGGCTAGCGCCCGGCACAGATACGCAGTATTTT	NA	TRBV18	TRBJ2-3	NA
CASSFPSSYEQYF	TGTGCCAGCAGTTTTCCTAGCAGCTACGAGCAGTACTTC	NA	TRBV28	TRBJ2-7	NA
CASSPPGQGQFF	TGTGCCAGCAGCCCCCCGGGACAGGGGCAGTTCTTC	TRBD1	TRBV5-8	TRBJ2-1	NA
CASRGVREGRTNEKLFF	TGTGCCAGCAGAGGGGTGCGGGAGGGGAGGACTAATGAAAAACTGTTTTTT	NA	TRBV19	TRBJ1-4	NA
CASSPRGYEQYF	TGTGCCAGCAGCCCCCGTGGCTACGAGCAGTACTTC	NA	TRBV5-6	TRBJ2-7	NA
CASRQTSSGSYEQYF	TGTGCCAGCAGACAGACTAGCTCCGGATCCTACGAGCAGTACTTC	TRBD2	TRBV2	TRBJ2-7	NA
CASSLEGRSHTDTQYF	TGCGCCAGCAGCTTGGAAGGGAGGTCCCACACAGATACGCAGTATTTT	NA	TRBV5-1	TRBJ2-3	few
CASSFRTSGSIETQYF	TGTGCCAGCAGCTTCAGGACTAGCGGGAGTATTGAGACCCAGTACTTC	TRBD2	TRBV5-4	TRBJ2-5	NA
CASSYLLVGEQFF	TGTGCCAGCAGCTATCTTCTAGTGGGTGAGCAGTTCTTC	NA	TRBV7-2	TRBJ2-1	NA
CASSLGNVGVENYGYTF	TGTGCCAGCAGCTTAGGGAACGTGGGGGTTGAAAACTATGGCTACACCTTC	NA	TRBV5-5	TRBJ1-2	NA
CASSEAGTIPCF	TGTGCCAGCAGTGAAGCAGGGACCATCCCGTGTTTT	NA	TRBV6-1	TRBJ2-2	few